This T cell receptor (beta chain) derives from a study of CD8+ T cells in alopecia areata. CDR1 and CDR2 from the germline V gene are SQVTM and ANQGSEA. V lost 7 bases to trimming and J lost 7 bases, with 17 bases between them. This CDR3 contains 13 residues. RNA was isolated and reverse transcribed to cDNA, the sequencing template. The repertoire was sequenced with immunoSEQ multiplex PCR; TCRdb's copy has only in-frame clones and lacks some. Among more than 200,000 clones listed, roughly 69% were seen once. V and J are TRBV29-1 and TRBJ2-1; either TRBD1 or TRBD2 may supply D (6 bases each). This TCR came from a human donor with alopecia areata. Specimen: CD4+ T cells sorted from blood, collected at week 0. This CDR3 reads CSASRGRGNEQFF. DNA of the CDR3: TGCAGCGCCAGCCGGGGGCGGGGTAATGAGCAGTTCTTC.